This T cell receptor (beta chain) was recovered during a study of response to subunit inactivated influenza vaccine. The CDR3 runs to 13 residues. The germline gives CDR1 SGHDT, CDR2 YYEEEE. Trimming pared 4 bases from V and 6 bases from J, leaving 14 bases between. TCRdb reprocessed the RT-PCR reads via MiXCR and lists one record per CDR3 protein. The sample has about 190,000 distinct CDR3 sequences, under 15% seen once. This clonotype showed up just a few times. The clonotype was recovered from a man aged 50 to 59 who received an inactivated influenza vaccine. The rearrangement joins TRBV5-6 to TRBJ2-7; a possible D gene is TRBD1 (6 bases). Sequenced material: CD8+ T cells sorted from PBMCs, taken roughly 5 days after vaccination. The CDR3 loop is CASSEGHRPEQYF. Here the CDR3 DNA reads TGTGCCAGCAGCGAGGGACACCGACCCGAGCAGTACTTC.